The next 17 T cell receptor beta chains were all read from a single sample in a study of CD8+CD57+ T cells in acquired aplastic anemia. CDR3 and TCR beta VDJ profiling relied on a genomic DNA template. TCRdb reprocessed the reads with MiXCR, giving one entry per CDR3 protein. The sample holds 200,000 to 250,000 distinct CDR3 sequences; around 32% are singletons and the top ten take more than 0.95%. Sequenced sample: sorted CD4+, CD8+, or CD8+CD57+ T cells (not recorded which) from PBMCs. The receptors come from a human donor in good health, serving as a control.

Regarding this clonotype: One base away lies a much larger clone, so this may be a sequencing read error. The chain carries TRBV7-2 and TRBJ1-3; 8 nucleotides align to TRBD1. The CDR3 consists of 14 residues. Germline-derived CDR1 and CDR2 are SGHTA and FQGNSA. CDR3 region: CASSKDRVRNAIYF. In nucleotides, the CDR3 is TGTGCCAGCAGCAAGGACAGGGTGAGAAACGCCATATATTTT.

This chain joins TRBV20-1 and TRBJ1-2; TRBD1 might be the D (6 bases). The CDR3 totals 14 residues. The V end lost 3 bases, the J end lost 1 base, and 12 bases lay between the germline ends. Germline CDR1 is DFQATT and CDR2 is SNEGSKA (reference sequence). The CDR3, as DNA: TGCAGTGCTAGCGGGGGACAAGTTAACTATGGCTACACCTTC. Amino acid sequence: CSASGGQVNYGYTF.

This clonotype was counted ten times or more. The rearrangement uses TRBV19 and TRBJ2-7; D is ambiguous. The V gene lost 3 bases and the J gene lost 0 bases, with 9 bases spanning the gap. The CDR3 is 14 residues long. Germline V lookup: CDR1 LNHDA, CDR2 SQIVND (reference sequence). The CDR3 sequence is CASSIAWGSYEQYF. CDR3 coding DNA: TGTGCCAGTAGTATTGCCTGGGGCTCCTACGAGCAGTACTTC.

The rearrangement links TRBV20-1 to TRBJ2-5; D gene uncertain. This CDR3 contains 12 residues. CDR1 and CDR2 from the germline V gene are DFQATT and SNEGSKA (reference sequence). V was cut by 0 bases and J by 4 bases, with 6 bases left in between. CDR3 sequence reads: CSARDIGETQYF. The CDR3 coding sequence is TGCAGTGCTAGAGATATTGGAGAGACCCAGTACTTC.

V is TRBV29-1 and J is TRBJ2-1; TRBD2 is a possible D gene (5 bases). This CDR3 region has 14 residues. Germline CDR1 is SQVTM and CDR2 is ANQGSEA. The V end lost 0 bases, the J end lost 10 bases, and 16 bases lay between the germline ends. CDR3 nucleotide sequence: TGCAGCGTTGAAGAGATAAAGGGAGAAAGGGAGCAGTTCTTC. Protein: CSVEEIKGEREQFF.

In its sample, this clonotype was seen a few times. The chain links TRBV5-1 to TRBJ1-2, with TRBD1 matching 10 bases. This CDR3 contains 15 residues. The V gene's germline CDR1 is SGHRS and CDR2 YFSETQ. The V and J ends lost 4 bases and 5 bases, in that order; junction bases with no gene match: 8. CDR3 in amino acids: CASSPTGTGVYGYTF. The CDR3 DNA is TGCGCCAGCAGCCCCACCGGGACAGGGGTATATGGCTACACCTTC.

This sequence joins TRBV27 and TRBJ2-7; the D gene is possibly TRBD2 (7 bases). CDR3 length: 15 amino acids. The V end was cut by 6 bases, the J end by 6 bases, with 21 bases between. Germline V gives CDR1 MNHEY, CDR2 SMNVEV (reference sequence). The CDR3 loop reads CASRKGGGTASEQYF. The CDR3 coding sequence is TGTGCCAGCAGAAAAGGGGGGGGAACCGCCAGCGAGCAGTACTTC.

This chain connects TRBV3-1 to TRBJ1-1, with unresolved D. Germline V gene sequence: CDR1 LGHDT, CDR2 YNNKEL (reference sequence). There are 14 residues in the CDR3. Trimming stripped 2 bases from V and 4 bases from J, with 11 bases between. In DNA, the CDR3 is TGTGCCAGCAGCCAAATTAGGGTGGGCACTGAAGCTTTCTTT. Encoded protein: CASSQIRVGTEAFF.

This clonotype has at least ten counts. The chain employs TRBV7-9 and TRBJ1-3; maybe TRBD1 (5 bases). Germline V gene data show CDR1 as SEHNR and CDR2 as FQNEAQ (reference sequence). V was shortened by 7 bases and J by 1 base, with 11 bases between the two germline ends. This CDR3 is built from 14 residues. The CDR3 sequence is CASNLGGSGNTIYF. The CDR3, as DNA: TGTGCCAGCAATTTGGGGGGATCTGGAAACACCATATATTTT.

This clonotype appeared many times. CDR3 region: CASRASGSADTQYF. The CDR3 DNA reads as TGTGCCAGCAGAGCTAGCGGGAGTGCAGATACGCAGTATTTT. V is TRBV7-3 and J is TRBJ2-3; 10 nucleotides match TRBD2. V trimming: 6 bases; J trimming: 4 bases; junction bases outside the gene matches: 4. Germline V gives CDR1 SGHTA, CDR2 FQGTGA. The CDR3 has 14 amino acids.

The chain combines TRBV7-2 with TRBJ2-1, with D perhaps TRBD1 (6 bases). CDR1 and CDR2 (germline): SGHTA, FQGNSA. V was pared by 2 bases and J by 0 bases, with 11 bases between. The CDR3 has 16 amino acids. The CDR3 DNA reads as TGTGCCAGCAGCTTAACCAGGGGATCCTCCTACAATGAGCAGTTCTTC. Its protein product is CASSLTRGSSYNEQFF.

This clonotype was observed many times. This chain links TRBV12-3 or TRBV12-4 with TRBJ2-1; no clear D. The CDR3 consists of 11 residues. With 6 bases removed from V and 8 bases from J, the gap between germline ends came to 8 bases. As DNA, the CDR3 is TGTGCCAGCAGACGTAAGGATGAGCAGTTCTTC. This encodes CASRRKDEQFF.

This clonotype was seen ten or more times. This chain joins TRBV2 and TRBJ2-1; D is ambiguous. CDR1 is SNHLY and CDR2 is FYNNEI in the germline V gene. Trimming stripped 3 bases from V and 6 bases from J, with 6 bases between. The CDR3 loop spans 12 amino acids. As DNA, the CDR3 is TGTGCCAGCAGTGATTATAGCAATGAGCAGTTCTTC. Translating gives CASSDYSNEQFF.

This clonotype occurred a few times. The genes are TRBV3-1 and TRBJ2-7; D possibly matches TRBD1 or TRBD2 (5 bases each). Germline lookup yields CDR1 LGHDT and CDR2 YNNKEL (reference sequence). CDR3 size: 16 residues. Between the trimmed V and J ends, which lost 1 base and 0 bases, there was a span of 13 bases. This CDR3 reads CASSQGDLRGSYEQYF. For the CDR3, the DNA is TGTGCCAGCAGCCAAGGGGACCTTCGCGGCTCCTACGAGCAGTACTTC.

This clonotype was recorded at least ten times. J is TRBJ1-2 and V is TRBV7-9, with 10 bases lining up with TRBD1. CDR3 length: 14 amino acids. Germline assignment: CDR1 SEHNR and CDR2 FQNEAQ (reference sequence). V dropped 2 bases and J dropped 7; count of bases not matched to a gene: 4. The CDR3 loop reads CASSLRQGAGGYTF. DNA of the CDR3: TGTGCCAGCAGCTTACGACAGGGGGCTGGTGGCTACACCTTC.

The chain recombines TRBV11-2 with TRBJ2-7, with 8 positions matching TRBD2. The V and J ends lost 0 bases and 2 bases, in that order; junction bases with no gene match: 6. Germline V gives CDR1 SGHAT, CDR2 FQNNGV. The CDR3 sequence is 16 residues long. The CDR3 region has the DNA TGTGCCAGCAGCTTAGATCGGCTAGCGGGTACCTACGAGCAGTACTTC. Its protein product is CASSLDRLAGTYEQYF. Full variable domain (outside the CDR3, taken from reference TRBV11-2 and TRBJ2-7): EAGVAQSPRYKIIEKRQSVAFWCNPISGHATLYWYQQILGQGPKLLIQFQNNGVVDDSQLPKDRFSAERLKGVDSTLKIQPAKLEDSAVYLCASSLDRLAGTYEQYFGPGTRLTVT.

For the CDR3, the DNA is TGCAGTGCTACGGGACAGTCCTATAGCAATCAGCCCCAGCATTTT. Translation: CSATGQSYSNQPQHF. The chain recombines TRBV20-1 with TRBJ1-5, with 7 bases lining up with TRBD1. Germline assignment: CDR1 DFQATT and CDR2 SNEGSKA (reference sequence). The CDR3 consists of 15 residues. Unmatched junction bases numbered 6, after V lost 4 bases and J lost 0 bases.